These 27 T cell receptor beta chains came from one sample sequenced in a study of blood T cell repertoires in COVID-19. Produced via immunoSEQ multiplex PCR; TCRdb's table is partial and in-frame only. The sample lists 200,000 to 250,000 clones; around four fifths were seen once. The sequenced material came from peripheral blood. All receptors derive from a woman between 65 and 79 years old with COVID-19, enrolled during active disease.

The chain uses TRBV3-1 (or the pseudogene TRBV3-2) and TRBJ1-2, with a weak D call TRBD1 (6 bases). The CDR3 runs to 14 residues. Trimming shortened V by 0 bases and J by 4 bases, and 9 bases separated the two germline ends. Germline V gives CDR1 LGHDT, CDR2 YNNKEL (reference sequence). The CDR3 DNA reads TGTGCCAGCAGCCAAGATACAGGGACCTATGGCTACACCTTC. It translates to CASSQDTGTYGYTF.

Here the CDR3 DNA reads TGTGCCAGCAGCTCCTCCGGGACTAGCGGGAGTGAGACCCAGTACTTC. Protein: CASSSSGTSGSETQYF. This sequence joins TRBV7-2 and TRBJ2-5; 14 bases map to TRBD2. Trimming cost V 4 bases and J 5 bases; bases outside gene matches: 6. The germline V gene has CDR1 SGHTA and CDR2 FQGNSA. The CDR3 loop spans 16 amino acids.

The chain uses TRBV19 and TRBJ1-4; 8 bases are a match to TRBD1. Germline V gene lookup returns CDR1 LNHDA and CDR2 SQIVND (reference sequence). J was trimmed by 2 bases and V by 6 bases; bases with no gene match: 5. The CDR3 consists of 15 residues. CDR3 sequence: CASSTQGATNEKLFF. In DNA form, the CDR3 reads TGTGCCAGTAGCACCCAGGGGGCTACTAATGAAAAACTGTTTTTT.

This chain uses TRBV7-2 with TRBJ2-1; 11 nucleotides align to TRBD2. The CDR3 length is 15 residues. V dropped 2 bases and J dropped 5; count of bases not matched to a gene: 2. Germline V gene sequence: CDR1 SGHTA, CDR2 FQGNSA. The CDR3 region is CASSLIAGGNNEQFF. For the CDR3, the DNA is TGTGCCAGCAGCTTAATAGCGGGGGGGAACAATGAGCAGTTCTTC.

CDR3 nucleotides: TGTGCCAGCAGCCCGAGGCCTAGCGGGAGTATAGATACGCAGTATTTT. This codes for CASSPRPSGSIDTQYF. The rearrangement uses TRBV11-2 and TRBJ2-3; TRBD2 agrees at 10 bases. The junction had 10 bases not matched to a gene; V was cut back by 5 bases and J by 5 bases. CDR1 and CDR2 from the germline V gene are SGHAT and FQNNGV. This CDR3 comprises 16 residues.

The rearrangement links TRBV5-1 to TRBJ2-3; 13 bases map to TRBD2. V gave up 1 base and J gave up 1 base; unmatched junction bases: 9. Germline values: CDR1 SGHRS, CDR2 YFSETQ. The CDR3 loop spans 19 amino acids. CDR3 coding DNA: TGCGCCAGCAGCTTGACTAGCGGGAGGGCGACCTGGGGCACAGATACGCAGTATTTT. Its protein product is CASSLTSGRATWGTDTQYF.

This clone was observed a single time. This chain links TRBV19 with TRBJ1-5; D is unclear. Trimming cost V 5 bases and J 5 bases, with 13 bases left between them. CDR3 length: 14 amino acids. The V gene's germline CDR1 is LNHDA and CDR2 SQIVND (reference sequence). The CDR3 protein is CASSRVGQDQPQHF. DNA of the CDR3: TGTGCCAGTAGTCGGGTAGGCCAAGATCAGCCCCAGCATTTT.

This clone was seen a single time. The V call is TRBV6-2 or TRBV6-3, the J call TRBJ1-1; no clear D. V dropped 5 bases and J dropped 4 bases, with 5 bases sitting between them. CDR3 length: 11 amino acids. Germline V gene data show CDR1 as MNHEY and CDR2 as SVGEGT. This CDR3 is CASSRGTEAFF. Written as DNA, the CDR3 is TGTGCCAGCAGTCGCGGCACTGAAGCTTTCTTT.

The V call is TRBV24-1, the J call TRBJ2-3; perhaps TRBD2 as D (6 bases). The CDR3 contains 13 residues. Germline CDR1 KGHDR, CDR2 SFDVKD. Trimming removed 5 bases from V and 3 bases from J, with 8 bases in between. CDR3 DNA: TGTGCCACCAGTGCGGGAGCAACAGATACGCAGTATTTT. Translated: CATSAGATDTQYF.

The rearrangement joins TRBV5-1 to TRBJ2-3; 15 bases agree with TRBD2. V lost 1 base to trimming and J lost 2 bases; unmatched junction nucleotides: 11. This CDR3 spans 20 amino acids. Germline CDR1 SGHRS, CDR2 YFSETQ. This CDR3 reads CASSLYPGTSGRRFTDTQYF. The DNA for the CDR3 is TGCGCCAGCAGCTTGTACCCCGGGACTAGCGGGAGGCGATTCACAGATACGCAGTATTTT.

The rearrangement uses TRBV19 and TRBJ1-5; D is unclear. This CDR3 contains 20 residues. V lost 4 bases, J lost 4 bases, and 29 bases lay in between. The germline V gene encodes CDR1 LNHDA and CDR2 SQIVND (reference sequence). The DNA of the CDR3 is TGTGCCAGTAGTACCCGGGAGGCAAAAGTTGGGCTTAAGCGGAATCAGCCCCAGCATTTT. Its protein product is CASSTREAKVGLKRNQPQHF.

This chain connects TRBV28 to TRBJ1-5; a weak D match, TRBD1 (6 bases). The ends were cut back, 4 bases at V and 11 bases at J, with 24 bases in the middle. Germline V gene lookup returns CDR1 MDHEN and CDR2 SYDVKM. There are 16 residues in the CDR3. The CDR3 DNA sequence: TGTGCCAGCAGTTCCCCCCACGGGGGGCGCGGTTGGTCCCAGCATTTT. It is translated as CASSSPHGGRGWSQHF.

The CDR3 DNA sequence: TGTGCCGTCAGCCTCGGACAGGGGACGGCAACTAATGAAAAACTGTTTTTT. Translation: CAVSLGQGTATNEKLFF. The chain couples TRBV28 to TRBJ1-4; 9 bases agree with TRBD1. V lost 11 bases to trimming and J lost 0 bases; unmatched junction nucleotides: 13. The CDR3 has 17 residues. Germline CDR1 and CDR2: MDHEN and SYDVKM.

The rearrangement links TRBV6-5 to TRBJ1-1, with D hard to call. The CDR3 sequence is 15 residues long. CDR1 is MNHEY, CDR2 SVGAGI, per germline. Trimming shortened V by 0 bases and J by 2 bases, and 10 bases separated the two germline ends. CDR3 residues: CASSYSLERNTEAFF. For the CDR3, the DNA is TGTGCCAGCAGTTACTCGCTAGAGCGAAACACTGAAGCTTTCTTT.

V is TRBV6-6 and J is TRBJ1-4; D remains ambiguous. Germline V lookup: CDR1 MNHNY, CDR2 SVGAGI (reference sequence). Deletions cut 4 bases from V and 1 base from J, with 13 bases between. The CDR3 has 16 amino acids. CDR3 coding DNA: TGTGCCAGCAGTTCGCACCTCCGAGGAACTAATGAAAAACTGTTTTTT. Translated: CASSSHLRGTNEKLFF.

The chain is built from TRBV9 and TRBJ2-7, with 7 bases fitting TRBD2. CDR3 length: 15 amino acids. The germline CDR1 and CDR2 sequences are SGDLS and YYNGEE. V lost 0 bases, J lost 3 bases, and 6 bases stayed unmatched. CDR3 DNA: TGTGCCAGCAGCGTAGCAGCGGGATCATTCTACGAGCAGTACTTC. Amino acids: CASSVAAGSFYEQYF.

This chain uses TRBV6-6 with TRBJ2-7, with a weak D call TRBD2 (6 bases). Germline CDR1 reads MNHNY; CDR2 reads SVGAGI (reference sequence). The CDR3 runs 15 residues. Trimming shortened V by 2 bases and J by 2 bases, and 13 bases separated the two germline ends. The CDR3 coding sequence is TGTGCCAGCAGTTACGGGGACTCCTACGCCTACGAGCAGTACTTC. Amino acid sequence: CASSYGDSYAYEQYF.

The V call is TRBV5-5, the J call TRBJ2-5; possibly TRBD1 for D (6 bases). CDR1 and CDR2 (germline): SGHKS, YYEKEE (reference sequence). Trimming cost V 3 bases and J 4 bases, with 16 bases left between them. CDR3 length: 15 residues. CDR3 nucleotide sequence: TGTGCCAGCAGCTCTGGTTTCAGGGGCGGAGAGACCCAGTACTTC. Translating it yields CASSSGFRGGETQYF.

The rearrangement uses TRBV5-1 and TRBJ2-7, with 8 bases aligning to TRBD2. Germline lookup yields CDR1 SGHRS and CDR2 YFSETQ. V lost 0 bases to trimming and J lost 2 bases; unmatched junction nucleotides: 4. This CDR3 region has 15 residues. CDR3 sequence: CASSLGPGGAYEQYF. The CDR3 nucleotides read TGCGCCAGCAGCTTGGGCCCGGGAGGGGCCTACGAGCAGTACTTC.

The genes are TRBV24-1 and TRBJ1-2, with TRBD1 matching 9 bases. V lost 2 bases, J lost 6 bases, and 9 bases stayed unmatched. The CDR3 covers 16 residues. The germline V gene encodes CDR1 KGHDR and CDR2 SFDVKD. The CDR3: CATSDSRQGEGNGYTF. The CDR3 DNA reads TGTGCCACCAGTGATTCAAGACAGGGGGAAGGGAATGGCTACACCTTC.

The V call is TRBV29-1, the J call TRBJ2-3; TRBD2 aligns across 9 bases. Trimming took 4 bases from V and 0 from J; bases not matched to a gene: 11. CDR3 length: 17 residues. From germline, CDR1 is SQVTM and CDR2 ANQGSEA. In nucleotides, the CDR3 is TGCAGCGTTGGTCCTAGCGGGATCCGTGCTAGCACAGATACGCAGTATTTT. It specifies CSVGPSGIRASTDTQYF.

Only one count was recorded for this clone. The V call is TRBV4-2, the J call TRBJ1-2; D perhaps matches TRBD1 (5 bases). The CDR3 length is 14 residues. Trimming took off 4 bases at V and 4 bases at J, with 13 bases between the two ends. CDR1 is LGHNA and CDR2 is YNFKEQ in the germline V gene. The DNA of the CDR3 is TGTGCCAGCAGCCCCGCGGGGAGGGGCTATGGCTACACCTTC. This sequence encodes CASSPAGRGYGYTF.

This clone was seen a single time. The rearrangement links TRBV11-2 to TRBJ2-1, with 10 bases aligning to TRBD2. V gave up 0 bases and J gave up 9 bases; unmatched junction bases: 5. CDR1 and CDR2 (germline): SGHAT, FQNNGV. This CDR3 region has 15 residues. The CDR3 protein is CASSLESGRGGEQFF. The CDR3 nucleotides are TGTGCCAGCAGCTTAGAGAGCGGGAGGGGCGGTGAGCAGTTCTTC.

V gene TRBV18 combines with J gene TRBJ2-2; a possible D gene is TRBD1 (6 bases). CDR3 length: 14 residues. Deletions cut 5 bases from V and 4 bases from J, with 11 bases between. From germline, CDR1 is KGHSH and CDR2 LQKENI. CDR3 DNA: TGTGCCAGCTCAGCCCCCAGGGGCACCGGGGAGCTGTTTTTT. Translated, it gives CASSAPRGTGELFF.

This clone was seen just once. This chain connects TRBV28 to TRBJ2-5, with 7 bases identical to TRBD1. The CDR3 covers 15 residues. With V trimmed by 6 bases and J by 1 base, 8 bases remained unmatched. CDR1 and CDR2 (germline): MDHEN, SYDVKM. This CDR3 reads CASRVTDRVQETQYF. The DNA of the CDR3 is TGTGCCAGCAGGGTAACCGACAGGGTCCAAGAGACCCAGTACTTC. Supplemented by reference TRBV28 and TRBJ2-5, the full variable domain reads DVKVTQSSRYLVKRTGEKVFLECVQDMDHENMFWYRQDPGLGLRLIYFSYDVKMKEKGDIPEGYSVSREKKERFSLILESASTNQTSMYLCASRVTDRVQETQYFGPGTRLLVL.

The chain has TRBV5-1 and TRBJ2-2; TRBD1 matches at 7 bases. Losses at the gene ends were 1 base for V and 3 bases for J; bases not matched to a gene: 3. Germline V gene lookup returns CDR1 SGHRS and CDR2 YFSETQ. The CDR3 is 15 residues long. The CDR3 nucleotides are TGCGCCAGCAGCTTGAGCACAGGGGACACCGGGGAGCTGTTTTTT. This encodes CASSLSTGDTGELFF.

This clone has at least ten counts. V is TRBV4-1 and J is TRBJ2-1, with TRBD2 matching 13 bases. The CDR3 is 16 residues long. V shed 4 bases and J 3 bases; nucleotides not matched to a gene: 3. Per germline, CDR1 MGHRA and CDR2 YSYEKL. The CDR3 reads CASSLRTSGGYNEQFF. CDR3 sequence (DNA): TGCGCCAGCAGCCTTCGGACTAGCGGGGGCTACAATGAGCAGTTCTTC.